This TCR beta chain was documented in a study of blood T cell repertoires in COVID-19. Overall study context: Sources were T cells, B-cell-depleted T cells, or PBMCs; the material itself was cDNA or gDNA.

Clones were sequenced by immunoSEQ multiplex PCR, and TCRdb holds only the in-frame ones, with some missing. This table has 220,000 or so clones, 85% to 90% appearing once. CDR1 SGHNT and CDR2 YENEEA come from the germline V gene. CDR3 length: 15 amino acids. Trimming took 4 bases from V and 5 from J; bases not matched to a gene: 9. The chain uses TRBV11-3 and TRBJ2-7; 9 bases are a match to TRBD1. Sequenced: PBMCs or T cells enriched from blood (not recorded which). The sequence was obtained from a woman between 18 and 29 years old in a cohort exposed to, infected with or recovered from COVID-19 (not recorded which). This CDR3 is CASSSGRTGENEQYF. DNA for the CDR3: TGTGCCAGCAGCTCCGGACGGACAGGGGAAAACGAGCAGTACTTC.